One and the same sample provided the 24 T cell receptor beta chains below, sequenced in a study of siplizumab effects on memory and regulatory T cells. Here immunoSEQ multiplex PCR was the method, and the copy in TCRdb shows in-frame clones only, minus some. The data contain nearly 95,000 clones, 94% of them seen just once; the ten biggest clones take up over 0.25%. Input material: non-Treg CD4+ T cells sorted from blood. The receptors were sampled from a human donor in good health.

This rearrangement joins TRBV4-1 to TRBJ1-5; possible D gene TRBD1, 5 bases. The CDR3 length is 15 residues. Trimming removed 4 bases at V and 7 bases at J, with 17 bases between. Per the germline V gene, CDR1 is MGHRA and CDR2 is YSYEKL. CDR3: CASSRGLFPEQPQHF. The CDR3 coding sequence is TGCGCCAGCAGCCGGGGACTTTTCCCCGAACAGCCCCAGCATTTT.

The chain combines TRBV27 with TRBJ2-7; 8 nucleotides match TRBD1. The CDR3 covers 14 residues. The germline CDR1 and CDR2 sequences are MNHEY and SMNVEV (reference sequence). V lost 6 bases to trimming and J lost 6 bases; unmatched junction nucleotides: 10. The CDR3 loop reads CASSVGTTGGEQYF. The CDR3 bases are TGTGCCAGCAGCGTAGGGACAACAGGGGGCGAGCAGTACTTC.

This chain uses TRBV5-1 with TRBJ2-2; the match to TRBD1 covers 7 bases. CDR3 length: 16 amino acids. The germline V gene encodes CDR1 SGHRS and CDR2 YFSETQ. V lost 0 bases to trimming and J lost 5 bases; unmatched junction nucleotides: 7. This chain's CDR3 is CASSLGQGQRTGELFF. The CDR3 nucleotides are TGCGCCAGCAGCTTGGGACAGGGTCAAAGGACCGGGGAGCTGTTTTTT.

CDR3 DNA: TGTGCCAGCAGCCTTCCGGGACAGGGGCAGTTCTTC. Amino acids: CASSLPGQGQFF. V usage is TRBV4-2 and J usage is TRBJ2-1; 9 bases align to TRBD1. V was pared by 4 bases and J by 12 bases, with 4 bases of the junction left unmatched. The CDR3 covers 12 residues. Germline values: CDR1 LGHNA, CDR2 YNFKEQ.

This sequence joins TRBV19 and TRBJ1-2; TRBD1 might be the D (6 bases). Per the germline V gene, CDR1 is LNHDA and CDR2 is SQIVND (reference sequence). Deletions cut 4 bases from V and 5 bases from J, with 17 bases between. This CDR3 has 15 amino acids. CDR3 sequence: CASSTPRQVTYGYTF. CDR3 in DNA: TGTGCCAGTAGTACTCCTCGACAGGTTACATATGGCTACACCTTC.

This chain joins TRBV7-9 and TRBJ1-4; D is unresolved. Germline V gene lookup returns CDR1 SEHNR and CDR2 FQNEAQ (reference sequence). Trimming removed 5 bases at V and 8 bases at J, with 9 bases between. This CDR3 is 12 amino acids long. In DNA form, the CDR3 reads TGTGCCAGCAGCCCCCTTGGGGAAAAACTGTTTTTT. Protein: CASSPLGEKLFF. The whole variable domain, filled in from reference TRBV7-9 and TRBJ1-4, reads DTGVSQNPRHKITKRGQNVTFRCDPISEHNRLYWYRQTLGQGPEFLTYFQNEAQLEKSRLLSDRFSAERPKGSFSTLEIQRTEQGDSAMYLCASSPLGEKLFFGSGTQLSVL.

V and J are TRBV30 and TRBJ1-4; 8 bases match TRBD1. The CDR3 sequence is 13 residues long. Trimming took 3 bases from V and 8 from J; bases not matched to a gene: 5. Per germline, CDR1 GTSNPN and CDR2 SVGIG (reference sequence). The CDR3 protein is CAWSRGHGEKLFF. The CDR3 nucleotides read TGTGCCTGGAGCAGGGGGCACGGCGAAAAACTGTTTTTT.

This sequence joins TRBV19 and TRBJ1-5, with D maybe TRBD1 (6 bases). The CDR3 is 15 amino acids. Deletions cut 6 bases from V and 2 bases from J, with 14 bases between. Per the germline V gene, CDR1 is LNHDA and CDR2 is SQIVND (reference sequence). CDR3 sequence: CASSKQGGRNQPQHF. In nucleotides, the CDR3 is TGTGCCAGTAGCAAACAGGGTGGGCGCAATCAGCCCCAGCATTTT. Drawing the rest from reference TRBV19 and TRBJ1-5, the complete variable domain is DGGITQSPKYLFRKEGQNVTLSCEQNLNHDAMYWYRQDPGQGLRLIYYSQIVNDFQKGDIAEGYSVSREKKESFPLTVTSAQKNPTAFYLCASSKQGGRNQPQHFGDGTRLSIL.

The V gene is TRBV2, the J gene TRBJ2-3; TRBD1 matches at 12 bases. Losses at the gene ends were 3 bases for V and 6 bases for J; bases not matched to a gene: 4. CDR3 length: 15 amino acids. Looked up from germline, CDR1 is SNHLY and CDR2 is FYNNEI. CDR3 nucleotide sequence: TGTGCCAGCAGTGAGGGGACAGGGGGCATTGATACGCAGTATTTT. It yields the protein CASSEGTGGIDTQYF.

The J gene is TRBJ2-7, the V gene TRBV5-4; 10 positions match TRBD1. The CDR3 length is 14 residues. With V trimmed by 4 bases and J by 0 bases, 1 base remained unmatched. The germline V gene encodes CDR1 SGHNT and CDR2 YYREEE (reference sequence). The CDR3 loop reads CASSRDRGSYEQYF. CDR3 coding DNA: TGTGCCAGCAGCAGGGACAGGGGCTCCTACGAGCAGTACTTC.

As DNA, the CDR3 is TGTGCCAGCAAGGGGGGGGTGACTGAAGCTTTCTTT. Amino acids: CASKGGVTEAFF. The chain joins TRBV28 to TRBJ1-1; tentative D call: TRBD1 (6 bases). Trimming removed 7 bases at V and 5 bases at J, with 11 bases between. Germline V gene sequence: CDR1 MDHEN, CDR2 SYDVKM. The CDR3 covers 12 residues.

The chain couples TRBV6-5 to TRBJ2-1; weak D call: TRBD2 (6 bases). There are 14 residues in the CDR3. Germline loops: CDR1 MNHEY, CDR2 SVGAGI. V lost 6 bases, J lost 4 bases, and 13 bases lay in between. In DNA form, the CDR3 reads TGTGCCAGCAGCCCCCGGGACTGGTACAATGAGCAGTTCTTC. It is translated as CASSPRDWYNEQFF.

The chain is built from TRBV7-2 and TRBJ1-1; unclear D gene. Germline V gives CDR1 SGHTA, CDR2 FQGNSA. Trimming shortened V by 5 bases and J by 7 bases, and 14 bases separated the two germline ends. The CDR3 contains 13 residues. CDR3 sequence: CASSPGSSGEAFF. For the CDR3, the DNA is TGTGCCAGCAGCCCGGGGTCTTCCGGTGAAGCTTTCTTT.

This rearrangement joins TRBV25-1 to TRBJ2-2; TRBD2 agrees at 7 bases. Germline values: CDR1 MGHDK, CDR2 SYGVNS. V was pared by 8 bases and J by 5 bases, with 8 bases of the junction left unmatched. This CDR3 is built from 14 residues. As DNA, the CDR3 is TGTGCCAGCTCCCGGACTAGGCAAACCGGGGAGCTGTTTTTT. This codes for CASSRTRQTGELFF.

The gene calls are TRBV27 and TRBJ1-6, with D unclear. This CDR3 comprises 15 residues. The V end lost 6 bases, the J end lost 0 bases, and 9 bases lay between the germline ends. Germline V lookup: CDR1 MNHEY, CDR2 SMNVEV (reference sequence). This CDR3 is CASSTSSSYNSPLHF. In DNA, the CDR3 is TGTGCCAGCAGCACATCAAGCTCCTATAATTCACCCCTCCACTTT.

This CDR3 is CASSQTRAAVGYTF. DNA of the CDR3: TGTGCCAGCAGCCAGACGCGAGCGGCTGTTGGCTACACCTTC. V is TRBV11-1 and J is TRBJ1-2, with D unresolved. CDR1 and CDR2 (germline): SGHAT, FQDESV (reference sequence). The CDR3 has 14 amino acids. V was shortened by 5 bases and J by 7 bases, with 17 bases between the two germline ends. Full variable domain (remainder filled in from reference TRBV11-1 and TRBJ1-2): EAEVAQSPRYKITEKSQAVAFWCDPISGHATLYWYRQILGQGPELLVQFQDESVVDDSQLPKDRFSAERLKGVDSTLKIQPAELGDSAMYLCASSQTRAAVGYTFGSGTRLTVV.

The chain employs TRBV9 and TRBJ2-5, with 10 bases aligning to TRBD2. The CDR3 loop spans 16 amino acids. Germline V gene lookup returns CDR1 SGDLS and CDR2 YYNGEE. V trimming: 7 bases; J trimming: 2 bases; junction bases outside the gene matches: 11. The CDR3 loop is CASSRETSGAQETQYF. The CDR3 region has the DNA TGTGCCAGCTCCCGGGAAACTAGCGGGGCGCAAGAGACCCAGTACTTC.

CDR3 residues: CSVEVGVAEAFF. The CDR3 nucleotides are TGCAGCGTTGAAGTCGGGGTGGCTGAAGCTTTCTTT. This rearrangement joins TRBV29-1 to TRBJ1-1, with D unclear. The germline CDR1 and CDR2 sequences are SQVTM and ANQGSEA. The CDR3 is 12 amino acids. V lost 1 base and J 6 bases, leaving 9 bases between the germline ends.

This clone was seen just once. The chain couples TRBV5-1 to TRBJ1-6, with TRBD1 matching 7 bases. CDR3 size: 15 residues. Per the germline V gene, CDR1 is SGHRS and CDR2 is YFSETQ. The V and J ends lost 0 bases and 7 bases, in that order; junction bases with no gene match: 4. CDR3 nucleotides: TGCGCCAGCAGCTTGGAAGGGACAGCCAATTCACCCCTCCACTTT. It codes for CASSLEGTANSPLHF.

The DNA of the CDR3 is TGTGCCAGCAGCCGGGGACTAGCGGGGGACGAGCAGTTCTTC. Translation: CASSRGLAGDEQFF. This rearrangement joins TRBV7-9 to TRBJ2-1; 14 bases fit TRBD2. CDR1 is SEHNR and CDR2 is FQNEAQ in the germline V gene (reference sequence). The V segment lost 5 bases and the J segment 10 bases; nucleotides outside the gene matches: 4. The CDR3 length is 14 residues.

The chain employs TRBV14 and TRBJ1-1; 7 nucleotides line up with TRBD1. CDR1 and CDR2 (germline): SGHDN, FVKESK. After removal of 0 bases from V and 11 bases from J, the junction contained 6 bases not matched to a gene. The CDR3 contains 13 residues. The CDR3 spells CASSQERTGGAFF. The CDR3 DNA reads TGTGCCAGCAGCCAAGAAAGGACAGGCGGTGCTTTCTTT.

The J gene is TRBJ1-1, the V gene TRBV19; 7 bases align to TRBD1. The germline V gene encodes CDR1 LNHDA and CDR2 SQIVND (reference sequence). The CDR3 contains 14 residues. Unmatched junction bases numbered 11, after V lost 10 bases and J lost 3 bases. The CDR3 region has the DNA TGTGCCACATCCCCAGGGGGATTGGACACTGAAGCTTTCTTT. Protein sequence: CATSPGGLDTEAFF.

CDR3 sequence reads: CASSLSGTAVNEKLFF. DNA for the CDR3: TGTGCCAGCAGCTTAAGTGGGACCGCTGTTAATGAAAAACTGTTTTTT. This rearrangement joins TRBV7-8 to TRBJ1-4, with D possibly TRBD1 on 5 matching bases. The V end was cut by 2 bases, the J end by 4 bases, with 14 bases between. CDR1 is SGHVS and CDR2 is FQNEAQ in the germline V gene. The CDR3 consists of 16 residues.

The chain recombines TRBV4-1 with TRBJ2-5; D gene uncertain. CDR3 size: 14 residues. Trimming shortened V by 1 base and J by 5 bases, and 11 bases separated the two germline ends. Germline CDR1 reads MGHRA; CDR2 reads YSYEKL. The CDR3 DNA follows: TGCGCCAGCAGCCAAGCTGGGCCGCGGGAGACCCAGTACTTC. It yields the protein CASSQAGPRETQYF.